The clone carrying this TCR beta chain was picked up one time. The sample comes from a study of T cell changes during pregnancy in multiple sclerosis. This CDR3 contains 15 residues. CDR1 and CDR2 (germline): ENHRY, SYGVKD. V dropped 4 bases and J dropped 4; count of bases not matched to a gene: 7. Method: immunoSEQ multiplex PCR; TCRdb's copy keeps in-frame clones and lacks some. In the table there are approximately 40,000 clones, roughly 92% of which are singletons. This TCR derives from a female donor with multiple sclerosis, enrolled in a pregnancy study. Sequencing was carried out using peripheral blood. The genes are TRBV10-3 and TRBJ2-3; 8 bases match TRBD2. The CDR3 reads CAISVERERSDTQYF. The CDR3 DNA reads as TGTGCCATCAGTGTCGAGCGGGAGAGATCAGATACGCAGTATTTT.